These T cell receptor beta chains were read from a single sample in a study of T cells in Graves' hyperthyroidism and ophthalmopathy. A single record per CDR3 protein comes from TCRdb applying MiXCR to the multiplex PCR reads. Altogether 550,000 to 800,000 distinct CDR3 sequences are present, 16% being singletons, with the ten largest covering around 8.1%. The sample taken for sequencing was blood. These receptor sequences come from a man aged 18 to 29 with Graves' hyperthyroidism. CDR3s leave out the opening cysteine and the closing phenylalanine or tryptophan. The order of the fields is V gene, CDR3 protein.

v_call: TRBV6-2/TRBV6-3; cdr3_aa: ASRTVPRGEQY
v_call: TRBV4-1; cdr3_aa: ASSHLRAAGGTGELF
v_call: TRBV28; cdr3_aa: ASSAPTGGIYNEQF
v_call: TRBV15; cdr3_aa: ATSRGYEQY
v_call: TRBV2; cdr3_aa: ASRGQGDSYEQY
v_call: TRBV18; cdr3_aa: ASSPEGRPNEQY
v_call: TRBV3-1; cdr3_aa: ASTSGRTDTQY
v_call: TRBV30; cdr3_aa: AWSGQGTEAF
v_call: TRBV28; cdr3_aa: ASSMDSYNEQF
v_call: TRBV27; cdr3_aa: ASSSVGLAGERDTQY
v_call: TRBV20-1; cdr3_aa: SARAQPLVVDGYT
v_call: TRBV6-1; cdr3_aa: ASSDPVWGQINTGELF
v_call: TRBV2; cdr3_aa: ASSEYGEETQY